These 29 T cell receptor beta chains were sequenced from one sample in a study of blood T cell repertoires in COVID-19. Sequencing was performed with immunoSEQ multiplex PCR; in TCRdb, only in-frame clones are kept and a portion is missing. The sample has fewer than 500,000 clones, roughly 90% seen once. Source material: peripheral blood. Every receptor here comes from a woman aged 30 to 39 with acute or convalescent COVID-19.

The CDR3 loop reads CATSDRPGQGVANTGELFF. DNA of the CDR3: TGTGCCACCAGTGATCGTCCGGGACAGGGCGTCGCGAACACCGGGGAGCTGTTTTTT. V is TRBV24-1 and J is TRBJ2-2, with 9 bases that match TRBD1. The CDR3 totals 19 residues. Germline trimming cut 3 bases from V and 0 bases from J; bases unmatched to any gene: 10. Germline CDR1 and CDR2: KGHDR and SFDVKD.

CDR3 in DNA: TGTGCCTCCCCGGTTGGGCTCGGCAATGAGCAGTTCTTC. Its translation: CASPVGLGNEQFF. The chain uses TRBV7-9 and TRBJ2-1; D gene uncertain. The CDR3 is 13 residues long. Trimming stripped 11 bases from V and 6 bases from J, with 17 bases between. Germline CDR1 and CDR2: SEHNR and FQNEAQ (reference sequence).

The gene calls are TRBV13 and TRBJ2-3, with 9 bases that match TRBD2. CDR3 length equals 17 residues. The germline gives CDR1 PRHDT, CDR2 FYEKMQ (reference sequence). V trimming: 3 bases; J trimming: 7 bases; junction bases outside the gene matches: 14. CDR3 sequence reads: CASSFGRGGTFRNTQYF. In nucleotides, the CDR3 is TGTGCCAGCAGCTTTGGGCGGGGGGGTACCTTCCGGAATACGCAGTATTTT.

V is TRBV5-1 and J is TRBJ1-2, with TRBD1 matching 7 bases. From germline, CDR1 is SGHRS and CDR2 YFSETQ. V lost 5 bases and J lost 0; bases outside the gene matches: 7. This CDR3 has 15 amino acids. CDR3 in DNA: TGCGCCAGCAGTCTAAGGGGGCAAGCTAACTATGGCTACACCTTC. Its protein product is CASSLRGQANYGYTF.

The rearrangement links TRBV3-1 (or the pseudogene TRBV3-2) to TRBJ1-5; D possibly corresponds to TRBD1 (5 bases). Germline assignment: CDR1 LGHDT and CDR2 YNNKEL (reference sequence). The V and J ends lost 6 bases and 2 bases respectively, with 11 bases between them. This CDR3 has 14 residues. The CDR3 DNA reads as TGTGCCAGCAGTCAAAGGGGTGGCAATCAGCCCCAGCATTTT. Translation: CASSQRGGNQPQHF.

The chain combines TRBV7-9 with TRBJ2-5; D unresolved. The CDR3 loop spans 12 amino acids. Per germline, CDR1 SEHNR and CDR2 FQNEAQ (reference sequence). The germline V and J ends were trimmed by 2 bases and 5 bases, with 6 bases remaining between them. The CDR3 sequence: CASSLSRETQYF. The CDR3 DNA follows: TGTGCCAGCAGCTTATCCCGGGAGACCCAGTACTTC.

The genes are TRBV5-8 and TRBJ1-2; TRBD1 agrees at 10 bases. The germline CDR1 and CDR2 sequences are SGHTS and YDEGEE. The trim removed 5 bases at V and 12 bases at J, leaving 13 bases unmatched. The CDR3 length is 14 residues. The CDR3 nucleotides are TGTGCCAGCAGGCAGACAGGGGGCGGGCTCGTAGACACCTTC. Translation gives CASRQTGGGLVDTF. Full variable domain (rest looked up from reference TRBV5-8 and TRBJ1-2): EAGVTQSPTHLIKTRGQQATLRCSPISGHTSVYWYQQALGLGLQFLLWYDEGEERNRGNFPPRFSGRQFPNYSSELNVNALELEDSALYLCASRQTGGGLVDTFGSGTRLTVV.

J is TRBJ2-1 and V is TRBV30; 10 bases match TRBD2. The CDR3 totals 15 residues. V was clipped by 5 bases and J by 0 bases; unmatched bases: 4. Germline assignment: CDR1 GTSNPN and CDR2 SVGIG (reference sequence). The DNA for the CDR3 is TGTGCCTGGGATAGCGGGGGGTTCTCCTACAATGAGCAGTTCTTC. Encoded protein: CAWDSGGFSYNEQFF.

This chain links TRBV7-9 with TRBJ2-1; 13 bases fit TRBD2. This CDR3 is built from 16 residues. The trim removed 5 bases at V and 7 bases at J, leaving 8 bases unmatched. Germline CDR1 reads SEHNR; CDR2 reads FQNEAQ (reference sequence). As DNA, the CDR3 is TGTGCCAGCAGCCCTTCAGGGACTAGCGGGATGAATGAGCAGTTCTTC. Amino acids: CASSPSGTSGMNEQFF.

V and J are TRBV20-1 and TRBJ1-1, with D possibly matching TRBD1 (5 bases). This CDR3 has 13 amino acids. Deletions cut 3 bases from V and 3 bases from J, with 11 bases between. Looked up from germline, CDR1 is DFQATT and CDR2 is SNEGSKA (reference sequence). The DNA of the CDR3 is TGCAGTGCTAGTCCGGGGGTATACACTGAAGCTTTCTTT. Protein product: CSASPGVYTEAFF.

J is TRBJ2-3 and V is TRBV30, with 10 bases identical to TRBD2. After removal of 0 bases from V and 3 bases from J, the junction contained 9 bases not matched to a gene. Germline CDR1 reads GTSNPN; CDR2 reads SVGIG (reference sequence). CDR3 length: 17 residues. This CDR3 is CAWSVRTSGKLTDTQYF. The CDR3 DNA reads as TGTGCCTGGAGTGTACGAACTAGCGGGAAACTAACAGATACGCAGTATTTT. The complete variable domain, with remaining parts taken from reference TRBV30 and TRBJ2-3, reads SQTIHQWPATLVQPVGSPLSLECTVEGTSNPNLYWYRQAAGRGLQLLFYSVGIGQISSEVPQNLSASRPQDRQFILSSKKLLLSDSGFYLCAWSVRTSGKLTDTQYFGPGTRLTVL.

The genes are TRBV30 and TRBJ1-3, with D maybe TRBD1 (6 bases). Trimming took off 2 bases at V and 1 base at J, with 12 bases between the two ends. In germline, CDR1 is GTSNPN, CDR2 SVGIG (reference sequence). The CDR3 consists of 15 residues. CDR3 coding DNA: TGTGCCTGGAGTATACCCAGGGGTTCTGGAAACACCATATATTTT. Protein sequence: CAWSIPRGSGNTIYF.

This sequence joins TRBV5-1 and TRBJ2-7, with TRBD1 matching 7 bases. Germline V gene lookup returns CDR1 SGHRS and CDR2 YFSETQ. This CDR3 is built from 14 residues. V lost 2 bases and J lost 0; bases outside the gene matches: 2. The CDR3 reads CASSLGGFSYEQYF. CDR3 DNA sequence: TGCGCCAGCAGCTTAGGGGGCTTCTCCTACGAGCAGTACTTC.

The chain links TRBV7-3 to TRBJ2-2; a possible D gene is TRBD1 (6 bases). CDR1 and CDR2 (germline): SGHTA, FQGTGA. The CDR3 loop spans 16 amino acids. V gave up 2 bases and J gave up 0 bases, with 10 bases separating them. The CDR3 here is CASSLSGTTNTGELFF. The CDR3 nucleotides are TGTGCCAGCAGCTTATCCGGGACAACGAACACCGGGGAGCTGTTTTTT.

This clone was seen a few times. The V call is TRBV7-3, the J call TRBJ2-2, with 12 bases that match TRBD2. The CDR3 consists of 14 residues. Germline V gene lookup returns CDR1 SGHTA and CDR2 FQGTGA. Trimming took 6 bases from V and 5 from J; bases not matched to a gene: 1. The DNA for the CDR3 is TGTGCCAGCAGGACTAGCGGGGGAACCGGGGAGCTGTTTTTT. It yields the protein CASRTSGGTGELFF.

Comment on this clone: The same CDR3 can be traced to other DNA sequences in this sample. This chain joins TRBV5-1 and TRBJ1-1; D is possibly TRBD1 (6 bases). This CDR3 contains 13 residues. Per the germline V gene, CDR1 is SGHRS and CDR2 is YFSETQ. Trimming stripped 5 bases from V and 4 bases from J, with 12 bases between. The CDR3 spells CASSLLGGTEAFF. The CDR3 coding sequence is TGCGCCAGCAGTCTGCTAGGGGGCACTGAAGCTTTCTTT. The full variable domain, in which reference TRBV5-1 and TRBJ1-1 provide the parts outside the CDR3, is KAGVTQTPRYLIKTRGQQVTLSCSPISGHRSVSWYQQTPGQGLQFLFEYFSETQRNKGNFPGRFSGRQFSNSRSEMNVSTLELGDSALYLCASSLLGGTEAFFGQGTRLTVV.

Here the CDR3 DNA reads TGTGCCTGTACGGGGACTGGAAACACCATATATTTT. As protein: CACTGTGNTIYF. The chain links TRBV30 to TRBJ1-3; D is ambiguous. This CDR3 comprises 12 residues. Trimming took off 6 bases at V and 2 bases at J, with 8 bases between the two ends. Germline V gene sequence: CDR1 GTSNPN, CDR2 SVGIG (reference sequence). The entire variable domain, with the rest obtained from reference TRBV30 and TRBJ1-3, is as follows: SQTIHQWPATLVQPVGSPLSLECTVEGTSNPNLYWYRQAAGRGLQLLFYSVGIGQISSEVPQNLSASRPQDRQFILSSKKLLLSDSGFYLCACTGTGNTIYFGEGSWLTVV.

The rearrangement links TRBV19 to TRBJ1-5; tentative D call: TRBD1 (5 bases). Germline V lookup: CDR1 LNHDA, CDR2 SQIVND (reference sequence). Trimming took off 2 bases at V and 0 bases at J, with 8 bases between the two ends. There are 15 residues in the CDR3. The CDR3 here is CASSIRGYSNQPQHF. CDR3 in DNA: TGTGCCAGTAGTATACGGGGGTATAGCAATCAGCCCCAGCATTTT.

This chain joins TRBV5-6 and TRBJ2-7; TRBD2 agrees at 7 bases. This CDR3 has 14 amino acids. CDR1 is SGHDT, CDR2 YYEEEE, per germline. V lost 1 base and J lost 2; bases outside the gene matches: 3. CDR3 residues: CASSLSGKPYEQYF. The CDR3 DNA reads as TGTGCCAGCAGCTTGAGCGGGAAGCCCTACGAGCAGTACTTC. Full variable domain (missing parts from reference TRBV5-6 and TRBJ2-7): DAGVTQSPTHLIKTRGQQVTLRCSPKSGHDTVSWYQQALGQGPQFIFQYYEEEERQRGNFPDRFSGHQFPNYSSELNVNALLLGDSALYLCASSLSGKPYEQYFGPGTRLTVT.

The chain combines TRBV4-1 with TRBJ1-5; no clear D. Germline lookup yields CDR1 MGHRA and CDR2 YSYEKL. V shed 0 bases and J shed 9 bases, with 15 bases lying between them. There are 15 residues in the CDR3. CDR3 DNA sequence: TGCGCCAGCAGCCAAGATACCTCAGTCGGGAGGCCCCAGCATTTT. Translation gives CASSQDTSVGRPQHF.

The V gene is TRBV5-4, the J gene TRBJ1-2; 7 bases map to TRBD1. Germline assignment: CDR1 SGHNT and CDR2 YYREEE (reference sequence). The CDR3 runs 11 residues. The V segment lost 7 bases and the J segment 4 bases; nucleotides outside the gene matches: 1. This CDR3 is CASAGGYGYTF. The CDR3 coding sequence is TGTGCCAGCGCAGGGGGCTATGGCTACACCTTC.

The chain combines TRBV15 with TRBJ2-1; maybe TRBD1 (5 bases). This CDR3 spans 16 amino acids. V was cut by 1 base and J by 9 bases, with 19 bases left in between. Looked up from germline, CDR1 is LNHNV and CDR2 is YYDKDF (reference sequence). This CDR3 is CATSRVRALFSGEQFF. DNA of the CDR3: TGTGCCACCAGCAGAGTCAGGGCCTTGTTTTCGGGTGAGCAGTTCTTC.

The chain links TRBV6-5 to TRBJ2-3, with D possibly TRBD1 on 6 matching bases. This CDR3 spans 14 amino acids. The germline V and J ends were trimmed by 3 bases and 1 base, with 8 bases remaining between them. CDR1 is MNHEY and CDR2 is SVGAGI in the germline V gene. CDR3 loop: CASSYRQGTDTQYF. In DNA, the CDR3 is TGTGCCAGCAGTTATCGACAGGGCACAGATACGCAGTATTTT.

The CDR3 DNA reads TGTGCCAGCAGCTTGGAGGGGGGGAGTGATACGCAGTATTTT. Translation gives CASSLEGGSDTQYF. V usage is TRBV5-6 and J usage is TRBJ2-3, with D possibly being TRBD2 (7 bases). The germline V gene has CDR1 SGHDT and CDR2 YYEEEE. Trimming removed 0 bases from V and 6 bases from J, with 11 bases in between. There are 14 residues in the CDR3.

The V gene is TRBV5-1, the J gene TRBJ2-5; 9 bases align to TRBD1. The V gene's germline CDR1 is SGHRS and CDR2 YFSETQ. The CDR3 sequence is 16 residues long. V lost 4 bases and J lost 7; bases outside the gene matches: 14. The CDR3 nucleotides are TGCGCCAGCAGCGTAACGCCGGGACAGGGAGTCGGGACCCAGTACTTC. The encoded protein is CASSVTPGQGVGTQYF.

This clone was observed a handful of times. This chain connects TRBV7-9 to TRBJ1-2, with 9 nucleotides matching TRBD1. Germline assignment: CDR1 SEHNR and CDR2 FQNEAQ (reference sequence). The CDR3 loop spans 12 amino acids. The ends lost 5 bases at V and 8 bases at J; junction bases unmatched: 3. The CDR3 region is CASSTGGWGYTF. For the CDR3, the DNA is TGTGCCAGCAGCACAGGGGGCTGGGGCTACACCTTC.

This chain joins TRBV19 and TRBJ2-1, with TRBD1 as a possible D gene (6 bases). The germline gives CDR1 LNHDA, CDR2 SQIVND (reference sequence). This CDR3 spans 14 amino acids. Deletions cut 7 bases from V and 4 bases from J, with 14 bases between. CDR3 sequence: CASNLRDNYNEQFF. CDR3 nucleotide sequence: TGTGCCAGTAACCTCCGGGACAATTACAATGAGCAGTTCTTC.

CDR3 coding DNA: TGCGCCAGCAGTGATTTTTCGGGGAGACCCCTCCACTTT. As protein: CASSDFSGRPLHF. The J gene is TRBJ1-6, the V gene TRBV10-2; no clear D gene. The germline CDR1 and CDR2 sequences are WSHSY and SAAADI. V lost 3 bases to trimming and J lost 12 bases, with 12 bases between them. This CDR3 region has 13 residues.

V usage is TRBV19 and J usage is TRBJ1-3; TRBD1 aligns across 9 bases. The germline V gene has CDR1 LNHDA and CDR2 SQIVND (reference sequence). V lost 4 bases, J lost 0 bases, and 10 bases stayed unmatched. The CDR3 spans 18 residues. The CDR3 sequence: CASSTLRTGESSGNTIYF. The CDR3 bases are TGTGCCAGTAGTACACTCCGGACAGGGGAATCCTCTGGAAACACCATATATTTT. Full variable domain (missing parts from reference TRBV19 and TRBJ1-3): DGGITQSPKYLFRKEGQNVTLSCEQNLNHDAMYWYRQDPGQGLRLIYYSQIVNDFQKGDIAEGYSVSREKKESFPLTVTSAQKNPTAFYLCASSTLRTGESSGNTIYFGEGSWLTVV.